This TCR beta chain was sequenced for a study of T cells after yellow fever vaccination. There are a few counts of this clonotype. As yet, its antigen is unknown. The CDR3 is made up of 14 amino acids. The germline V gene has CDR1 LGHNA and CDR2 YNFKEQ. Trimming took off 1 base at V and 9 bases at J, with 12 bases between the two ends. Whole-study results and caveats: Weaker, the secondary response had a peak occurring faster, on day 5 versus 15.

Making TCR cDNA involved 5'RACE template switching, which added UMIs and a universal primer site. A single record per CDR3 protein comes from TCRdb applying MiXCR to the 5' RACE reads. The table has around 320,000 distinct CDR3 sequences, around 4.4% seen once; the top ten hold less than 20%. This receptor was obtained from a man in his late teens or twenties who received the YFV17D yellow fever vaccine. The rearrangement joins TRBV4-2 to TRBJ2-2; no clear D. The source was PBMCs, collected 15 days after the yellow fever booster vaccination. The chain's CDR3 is CASSQGARQRELFF. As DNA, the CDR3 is TGTGCCAGCAGCCAAGGGGCCCGCCAGCGGGAGCTGTTTTTT.